The entry below gives a single TCR beta chain sequence along with its context. The data belong to a study of blood T cell repertoires in COVID-19. Study-wide background: The samples span acute and convalescent COVID-19 from the United States, Italy and Spain. PBMCs, B-cell-depleted T cells, or T cells provided the cDNA or gDNA that made up the material.

Original data processing: How many nucleated cells were present was estimated from reference gene primer amplification. The repertoire was sequenced with immunoSEQ multiplex PCR; TCRdb's copy has only in-frame clones and lacks some. The DNA was the basis for D and trimming; V, J and clone size are from that table. In the table there are over 60,000 clones, 80% to 90% of which are singletons. CDR3 size: 14 residues. The germline V gene encodes CDR1 MNHEY and CDR2 SVGAGI. V shed 6 bases and J shed 3 bases, with 15 bases lying between them. The sequencing sample was made of peripheral blood. The chain employs TRBV6-5 and TRBJ2-7, with D possibly matching TRBD2 (6 bases). The receptor was isolated from an elderly man with acute or convalescent COVID-19. The CDR3 loop is CASRDGGAYYEQYF. The CDR3 nucleotides read TGTGCCAGCAGGGACGGAGGGGCCTACTACGAGCAGTACTTC.